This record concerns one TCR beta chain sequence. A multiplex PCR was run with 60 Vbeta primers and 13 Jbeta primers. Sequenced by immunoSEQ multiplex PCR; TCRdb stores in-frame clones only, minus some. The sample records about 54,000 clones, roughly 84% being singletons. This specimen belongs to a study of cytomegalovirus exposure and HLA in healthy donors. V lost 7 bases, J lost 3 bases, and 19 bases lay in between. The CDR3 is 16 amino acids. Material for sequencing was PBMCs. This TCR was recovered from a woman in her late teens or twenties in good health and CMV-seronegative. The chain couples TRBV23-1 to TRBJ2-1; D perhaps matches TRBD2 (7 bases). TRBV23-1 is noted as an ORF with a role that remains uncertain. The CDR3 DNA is TGCGCCAGCAATATCCAGGGAGGGGGTTGCTACAATGAGCAGTTCTTC. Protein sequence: CASNIQGGGCYNEQFF.